A single sample gave rise to the 29 T cell receptor beta chains below, sequenced in a study of OX40 agonist ivuxolimab in advanced cancers. This table comes from immunoSEQ multiplex PCR, and its TCRdb copy is limited to in-frame clones, with some not included. The data hold around 12,000 clones, with around 83% observed a single time. This material consisted of CD4+ or CD8+ T cells sorted from blood, taken in a trial of the OX40 agonist ivuxolimab. The source of these receptors is an adult with an advanced solid tumor such as melanoma, head and neck, liver or kidney cancer.

The rearrangement links TRBV4-1 to TRBJ2-3; TRBD2 aligns across 10 bases. Germline assignment: CDR1 MGHRA and CDR2 YSYEKL. J gave up 2 bases and V 4 bases, and 6 bases lay outside the gene matches. There are 16 residues in the CDR3. This chain's CDR3 is CASSPSGRAVTDTQYF. In nucleotides, the CDR3 is TGCGCCAGCAGCCCGAGCGGGAGGGCCGTCACAGATACGCAGTATTTT.

The CDR3 DNA reads TGTGCCAGCAGCTTGACGGACAGGGTGAGAGAGACCCAGTACTTC. Amino acid sequence: CASSLTDRVRETQYF. The chain links TRBV5-6 to TRBJ2-5; 8 bases line up with TRBD1. The germline V gene has CDR1 SGHDT and CDR2 YYEEEE. CDR3 length equals 15 residues. V shed 1 base, J shed 4 bases, and the junction held 6 bases outside the gene matches.

The V gene is TRBV4-3, the J gene TRBJ2-2, with D hard to call. The V and J ends lost 0 bases and 9 bases respectively, with 8 bases between them. The germline V gene encodes CDR1 LGHNA and CDR2 YSLEER. The CDR3 spans 13 residues. The CDR3: CASSQDLGWELFF. Written as DNA, the CDR3 is TGCGCCAGCAGCCAAGATCTTGGCTGGGAGCTGTTTTTT.

Only one count was recorded for this clone. V and J are TRBV11-2 and TRBJ1-1, with D possibly being TRBD1 (6 bases). CDR3 length: 17 amino acids. Trimming cost V 1 base and J 3 bases, with 18 bases left between them. Looked up from germline, CDR1 is SGHAT and CDR2 is FQNNGV. For the CDR3, the DNA is TGTGCCAGCAGCTTAGGTCAGGGGAGCGTGTTTTACACTGAAGCTTTCTTT. Residues: CASSLGQGSVFYTEAFF. Full variable domain (missing parts from reference TRBV11-2 and TRBJ1-1): EAGVAQSPRYKIIEKRQSVAFWCNPISGHATLYWYQQILGQGPKLLIQFQNNGVVDDSQLPKDRFSAERLKGVDSTLKIQPAKLEDSAVYLCASSLGQGSVFYTEAFFGQGTRLTVV.

This rearrangement joins TRBV5-6 to TRBJ2-2, with 7 bases lining up with TRBD2. The CDR3 has 16 amino acids. The V gene end was trimmed by 0 bases and the J gene end by 2 bases; junction bases not matched to a gene: 4. The germline V gene encodes CDR1 SGHDT and CDR2 YYEEEE. CDR3 DNA: TGTGCCAGCAGCTTGGGCCTAGCGGCCAACACCGGGGAGCTGTTTTTT. Translation: CASSLGLAANTGELFF.

This clone was seen once. The chain recombines TRBV5-6 with TRBJ2-5; D may be TRBD2 (5 bases). Deletions cut 3 bases from V and 5 bases from J, with 14 bases between. The CDR3 loop spans 14 amino acids. CDR1 SGHDT and CDR2 YYEEEE come from the germline V gene. The CDR3 is CASSYEGFEETQYF. CDR3 nucleotides: TGTGCCAGCAGCTATGAGGGTTTCGAGGAGACCCAGTACTTC.

The chain joins TRBV28 to TRBJ1-1; 9 bases match TRBD1. The CDR3 sequence is 15 residues long. V lost 6 bases, J lost 4 bases, and 9 bases stayed unmatched. Per the germline V gene, CDR1 is MDHEN and CDR2 is SYDVKM. CDR3 region: CASSPTKTGGTEAFF. The CDR3, as DNA: TGTGCCAGCAGCCCGACCAAGACAGGGGGCACTGAAGCTTTCTTT.

This rearrangement joins TRBV11-2 to TRBJ2-7; possibly TRBD1 for D (7 bases). Germline CDR1 reads SGHAT; CDR2 reads FQNNGV. This CDR3 has 15 amino acids. V gave up 1 base and J gave up 3 bases, with 13 bases separating them. The CDR3 loop is CASSLAQGGLYEQYF. CDR3 in DNA: TGTGCCAGCAGCTTAGCCCAGGGGGGCCTCTACGAGCAGTACTTC.

The genes are TRBV28 and TRBJ2-7; D is possibly TRBD2 (5 bases). The CDR3 totals 14 residues. Germline V gives CDR1 MDHEN, CDR2 SYDVKM. V gave up 5 bases and J gave up 2 bases, with 13 bases separating them. Here the CDR3 DNA reads TGTGCCAGCAGTGACTTGGAGGTAACCTACGAGCAGTACTTC. The encoded protein is CASSDLEVTYEQYF. The variable domain in full, with the rest retrieved from reference TRBV28 and TRBJ2-7, is DVKVTQSSRYLVKRTGEKVFLECVQDMDHENMFWYRQDPGLGLRLIYFSYDVKMKEKGDIPEGYSVSREKKERFSLILESASTNQTSMYLCASSDLEVTYEQYFGPGTRLTVT.

This chain connects TRBV4-1 to TRBJ2-7; D is perhaps TRBD1 (5 bases). Germline V gene lookup returns CDR1 MGHRA and CDR2 YSYEKL. Trimming removed 1 base at V and 3 bases at J, with 16 bases between. The CDR3 is 16 amino acids. CDR3 sequence (DNA): TGCGCCAGCAGCCAAGGGCCAGAGGTAGGGGTCTACGAGCAGTACTTC. Protein: CASSQGPEVGVYEQYF.

The chain recombines TRBV5-6 with TRBJ1-4, with 7 bases matching TRBD1. V lost 8 bases to trimming and J lost 3 bases; unmatched junction nucleotides: 7. This CDR3 has 14 residues. Germline V gene sequence: CDR1 SGHDT, CDR2 YYEEEE. The CDR3 reads CASSMGQPNEKLFF. In nucleotides, the CDR3 is TGTGCCAGTTCAATGGGACAGCCTAATGAAAAACTGTTTTTT.

The chain recombines TRBV2 with TRBJ1-6; 9 positions agree with TRBD1. CDR1 SNHLY and CDR2 FYNNEI come from the germline V gene. This CDR3 spans 13 amino acids. The ends lost 8 bases at V and 7 bases at J; junction bases unmatched: 3. The CDR3 DNA is TGTGCCAGCTCCGGACAGGGGAATTCACCCCTCCACTTT. Translation: CASSGQGNSPLHF.

The chain couples TRBV7-3 to TRBJ2-3, with TRBD1 matching over 8 bases. CDR1 SGHTA and CDR2 FQGTGA come from the germline V gene. The junction had 4 bases not matched to a gene; V was cut back by 5 bases and J by 6 bases. The CDR3 is 13 amino acids. The DNA for the CDR3 is TGTGCCAGCAGCCGGACAGGGACTGATACGCAGTATTTT. Residues: CASSRTGTDTQYF.

Only one count was recorded for this clone. This rearrangement joins TRBV4-1 to TRBJ2-3; 9 positions agree with TRBD2. The CDR3 has 16 amino acids. Per the germline V gene, CDR1 is MGHRA and CDR2 is YSYEKL. The V gene end was trimmed by 5 bases and the J gene end by 0 bases; junction bases not matched to a gene: 6. This chain's CDR3 is CASSTSTSGSTDTQYF. In DNA, the CDR3 is TGCGCCAGCAGCACAAGCACTAGCGGGAGCACAGATACGCAGTATTTT.

This clone has a handful of counts. The V and J genes are TRBV19 and TRBJ1-1, with D possibly matching TRBD1 (5 bases). Germline V gives CDR1 LNHDA, CDR2 SQIVND (reference sequence). V shed 5 bases and J shed 2 bases, with 9 bases lying between them. The CDR3 spans 13 residues. The CDR3 region is CASSGAFNTEAFF. The DNA for the CDR3 is TGTGCCAGTAGTGGGGCATTCAACACTGAAGCTTTCTTT.

The V and J genes are TRBV27 and TRBJ1-5; a possible D gene is TRBD1 (5 bases). Germline V gene sequence: CDR1 MNHEY, CDR2 SMNVEV (reference sequence). V lost 3 bases, J lost 6 bases, and 12 bases lay in between. CDR3 length: 14 amino acids. For the CDR3, the DNA is TGTGCCAGCAGTTTGGGCGGGGACGGTCAGCCCCAGCATTTT. Its protein is CASSLGGDGQPQHF.

This clone has more than one count but fewer than ten. The rearrangement joins TRBV11-2 to TRBJ1-1, with D perhaps TRBD1 (5 bases). The CDR3 has 13 amino acids. Germline V gene data show CDR1 as SGHAT and CDR2 as FQNNGV. V dropped 5 bases and J dropped 5 bases, with 12 bases sitting between them. The CDR3 sequence: CASSELGGTEAFF. The CDR3 DNA follows: TGTGCCAGCAGCGAATTGGGGGGGACTGAAGCTTTCTTT. The whole variable domain, remainder taken from reference TRBV11-2 and TRBJ1-1, is EAGVAQSPRYKIIEKRQSVAFWCNPISGHATLYWYQQILGQGPKLLIQFQNNGVVDDSQLPKDRFSAERLKGVDSTLKIQPAKLEDSAVYLCASSELGGTEAFFGQGTRLTVV.

The J gene is TRBJ1-4, the V gene TRBV6-1, with TRBD1 matching over 9 bases. The germline V gene has CDR1 MNHNS and CDR2 SASEGT. The CDR3 has 14 residues. The V gene end was trimmed by 6 bases and the J gene end by 5 bases; junction bases not matched to a gene: 4. Written as DNA, the CDR3 is TGTGCCAGCAGGCCCGGACAGGGGAATGAAAAACTGTTTTTT. It encodes CASRPGQGNEKLFF.

The chain combines TRBV6-1 with TRBJ1-2; weak D call: TRBD1 (5 bases). The CDR3 has 13 amino acids. V lost 2 bases and J lost 2, with 6 bases in between. Per the germline V gene, CDR1 is MNHNS and CDR2 is SASEGT. CDR3 protein: CASSERDNYGYTF. The DNA for the CDR3 is TGTGCCAGCAGTGAAAGGGACAACTATGGCTACACCTTC.

The chain has TRBV30 and TRBJ2-7; TRBD1 matches 7 bases. Per germline, CDR1 GTSNPN and CDR2 SVGIG (reference sequence). The CDR3 runs to 15 residues. The V gene end was trimmed by 4 bases and the J gene end by 0 bases; junction bases not matched to a gene: 9. The CDR3 DNA sequence: TGTGCCTGGACGCCACAGGGGCTCCTCTCCTACGAGCAGTACTTC. Its protein product is CAWTPQGLLSYEQYF.

The chain has TRBV30 and TRBJ1-5; no definite D call. The ends were cut back, 1 base at V and 9 bases at J, with 10 bases in the middle. The CDR3 length is 12 residues. The germline gives CDR1 GTSNPN, CDR2 SVGIG (reference sequence). Written as DNA, the CDR3 is TGTGCCTGGAGTGCCTCTAGCGGGCCCCAGCATTTT. It codes for CAWSASSGPQHF.

The chain recombines TRBV11-2 with TRBJ1-3, with D unresolved. Deletions cut 1 base from V and 8 bases from J, with 6 bases between. The CDR3 consists of 12 residues. Germline V gives CDR1 SGHAT, CDR2 FQNNGV. CDR3 nucleotides: TGTGCCAGCAGCTTAGTTCTCGACACCATATATTTT. Its protein product is CASSLVLDTIYF. Looking up the rest from reference TRBV11-2 and TRBJ1-3 gives the full variable domain: EAGVAQSPRYKIIEKRQSVAFWCNPISGHATLYWYQQILGQGPKLLIQFQNNGVVDDSQLPKDRFSAERLKGVDSTLKIQPAKLEDSAVYLCASSLVLDTIYFGEGSWLTVV.

The rearrangement links TRBV11-2 to TRBJ1-1; 9 bases fit TRBD1. V lost 5 bases, J lost 0 bases, and 10 bases stayed unmatched. The CDR3 covers 17 residues. The V gene's germline CDR1 is SGHAT and CDR2 FQNNGV. As DNA, the CDR3 is TGTGCCAGCAGCCTTCGGACAGGGGAAAGGATGAACACTGAAGCTTTCTTT. It specifies CASSLRTGERMNTEAFF.

The chain is built from TRBV10-3 and TRBJ2-7; the D gene could be TRBD1 or TRBD2 (5 bases each). The V gene lost 6 bases and the J gene lost 6 bases, with 27 bases spanning the gap. The CDR3 has 17 amino acids. Germline V gives CDR1 ENHRY, CDR2 SYGVKD. Written as DNA, the CDR3 is TGTGCCATCAGGGAATCCGTCATGGGACCCCTCCTGGGCGAGCAGTACTTC. Encoded protein: CAIRESVMGPLLGEQYF.

V usage is TRBV7-8 and J usage is TRBJ2-2, with D tentatively TRBD2 (5 bases). This CDR3 is 17 amino acids long. V dropped 4 bases and J dropped 2 bases, with 17 bases sitting between them. Per germline, CDR1 SGHVS and CDR2 FQNEAQ. The CDR3 DNA follows: TGTGCCAGCAGCTCCCAACCGATAGGACTTAACACCGGGGAGCTGTTTTTT. Residues: CASSSQPIGLNTGELFF.

In its sample, this clone was seen a few times. This chain joins TRBV19 and TRBJ1-5, with 10 bases aligning to TRBD1. Germline CDR1 LNHDA, CDR2 SQIVND (reference sequence). The CDR3 loop spans 14 amino acids. V was pared by 2 bases and J by 6 bases, with 1 base of the junction left unmatched. The chain's CDR3 is CASSIRDRGQPQHF. The CDR3 DNA is TGTGCCAGTAGTATACGGGACAGGGGTCAGCCCCAGCATTTT. Based on the CDR3 plus reference TRBV19 and TRBJ1-5, the full variable domain is DGGITQSPKYLFRKEGQNVTLSCEQNLNHDAMYWYRQDPGQGLRLIYYSQIVNDFQKGDIAEGYSVSREKKESFPLTVTSAQKNPTAFYLCASSIRDRGQPQHFGDGTRLSIL.

This chain links TRBV4-1 with TRBJ2-7; D is unclear. CDR1 and CDR2 from the germline V gene are MGHRA and YSYEKL. The CDR3 has 16 residues. The V gene lost 0 bases and the J gene lost 0 bases, with 12 bases spanning the gap. CDR3 nucleotides: TGCGCCAGCAGCCAAGATCGTATACGGAGCTCCTACGAGCAGTACTTC. It specifies CASSQDRIRSSYEQYF.

The V call is TRBV2, the J call TRBJ2-2, with unresolved D. Germline CDR1 and CDR2: SNHLY and FYNNEI. This CDR3 comprises 14 residues. Trimming removed 8 bases at V and 0 bases at J, with 10 bases between. CDR3 region: CASRSGSNTGELFF. CDR3 nucleotide sequence: TGTGCCAGCCGGTCGGGCTCGAACACCGGGGAGCTGTTTTTT.

This chain uses TRBV4-1 with TRBJ2-7; 7 bases are shared with TRBD2. CDR1 and CDR2 from the germline V gene are MGHRA and YSYEKL. The CDR3 runs to 20 residues. V gave up 2 bases and J gave up 1 base; unmatched junction bases: 20. The DNA for the CDR3 is TGCGCCAGCAGCCAACCCCCGGGAGGCGTCCGTACCCGGGGTTCCTACGAGCAGTACTTC. This encodes CASSQPPGGVRTRGSYEQYF.